This T cell receptor (beta chain) is from a study of CD8 T cells in Susac syndrome. High-throughput TCR beta sequencing covered peripheral CD8+ and CD4+ T cells. Healthy donors, matched for age and sex, constituted the control group. The CDR3 consists of 15 residues. Germline V gene sequence: CDR1 LNHNV, CDR2 YYDKDF (reference sequence). V was trimmed by 0 bases and J by 0 bases, leaving 9 bases between them. RNA was extracted with the RNeasy kit, and a quantity of 0.5 to 1 ug was reverse transcribed using random hexamers. Amplification of TCR beta CDR3 by immunoSEQ multiplex PCR spanned 54 Vbeta and 13 Jbeta. TCRdb re-called the immunoSEQ multiplex PCR reads with MiXCR, one entry per CDR3 protein. The table shows over 120,000 distinct CDR3 sequences, with less than 95% occurring only once.

The clonotype was recovered from a human donor in good health. Sequencing input: CD4+ T cells from PBMCs. This rearrangement joins TRBV15 to TRBJ2-7, with D unresolved. Here the CDR3 reads CATSRDRLVSYEQYF. For the CDR3, the DNA is TGTGCCACCAGCAGAGATCGGCTAGTCTCCTACGAGCAGTACTTC.